This record covers a single TCR beta chain. TCRdb's table, derived via immunoSEQ multiplex PCR, lists solely in-frame clones and lacks some. The sample holds hundreds of thousands of clones, 70% to 90% seen once. The data derive from a study of shared T cell receptors in the human thymus. The CDR3 loop spans 17 amino acids. Germline V lookup: CDR1 MDHEN, CDR2 SYDVKM. V lost 7 bases and J lost 6; bases outside the gene matches: 14. The same data also contributed to another study, on human thymus T cells. That work adds: Corrective heart surgery yielded resections, and these provided the thymus tissue. Apparent skewing of V and J gene usage characterized both thymic and blood repertoires. Unrelated individuals reportedly shared highly overlapping thymic TCR repertoires.

Sequencing input: thymocytes. This sequence originates from a boy in the first two years of life with a congenital heart defect. The chain employs TRBV28 and TRBJ2-1, with 11 nucleotides matching TRBD1. The CDR3 sequence: CASTTKRPGTGGNEQFF. The DNA for the CDR3 is TGTGCCAGCACCACTAAACGTCCCGGGACAGGGGGCAATGAGCAGTTCTTC.